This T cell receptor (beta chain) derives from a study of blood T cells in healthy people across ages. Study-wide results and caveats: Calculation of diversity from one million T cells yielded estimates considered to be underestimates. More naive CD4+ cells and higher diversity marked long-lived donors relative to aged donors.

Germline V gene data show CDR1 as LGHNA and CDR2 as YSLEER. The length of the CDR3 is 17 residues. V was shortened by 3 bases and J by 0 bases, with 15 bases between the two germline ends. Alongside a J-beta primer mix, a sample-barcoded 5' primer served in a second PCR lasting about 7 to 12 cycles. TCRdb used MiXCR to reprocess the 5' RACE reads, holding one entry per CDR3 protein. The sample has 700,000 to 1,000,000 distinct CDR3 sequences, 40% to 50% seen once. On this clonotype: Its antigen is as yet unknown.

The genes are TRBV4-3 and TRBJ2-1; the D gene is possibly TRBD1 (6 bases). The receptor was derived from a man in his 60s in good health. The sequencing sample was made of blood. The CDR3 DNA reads TGCGCCAGCAGCCAGGCCTGGGACATTGGCTCCTACAATGAGCAGTTCTTC. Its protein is CASSQAWDIGSYNEQFF.